Described below is a single T cell receptor beta chain sequence and its context. Its antigen is as yet unknown. The sample is drawn from a study of T cell repertoires in cytomegalovirus infection. TCRdb reanalysed the reads using MiXCR and keeps one entry per CDR3 protein. The data hold roughly 700,000 distinct CDR3 sequences, with around 30% observed a single time. Trimming pared 5 bases from V and 4 bases from J, leaving 16 bases between. The CDR3 runs to 15 residues. The germline V gene encodes CDR1 MNHNY and CDR2 SVGAGI (reference sequence). The TCR sequence derives from a human donor in good health (CMV status not recorded). Some clones in this sample may be carry-over from other donors' samples. J is TRBJ2-3 and V is TRBV6-6; D may correspond to TRBD1 or TRBD2 (5 bases each). The source was cultured PBMCs, collected from culture after CMV antigen stimulation. This CDR3 is CASSTGWGRADTQYF. The CDR3 coding sequence is TGTGCCAGCAGTACAGGTTGGGGGAGAGCAGATACGCAGTATTTT.